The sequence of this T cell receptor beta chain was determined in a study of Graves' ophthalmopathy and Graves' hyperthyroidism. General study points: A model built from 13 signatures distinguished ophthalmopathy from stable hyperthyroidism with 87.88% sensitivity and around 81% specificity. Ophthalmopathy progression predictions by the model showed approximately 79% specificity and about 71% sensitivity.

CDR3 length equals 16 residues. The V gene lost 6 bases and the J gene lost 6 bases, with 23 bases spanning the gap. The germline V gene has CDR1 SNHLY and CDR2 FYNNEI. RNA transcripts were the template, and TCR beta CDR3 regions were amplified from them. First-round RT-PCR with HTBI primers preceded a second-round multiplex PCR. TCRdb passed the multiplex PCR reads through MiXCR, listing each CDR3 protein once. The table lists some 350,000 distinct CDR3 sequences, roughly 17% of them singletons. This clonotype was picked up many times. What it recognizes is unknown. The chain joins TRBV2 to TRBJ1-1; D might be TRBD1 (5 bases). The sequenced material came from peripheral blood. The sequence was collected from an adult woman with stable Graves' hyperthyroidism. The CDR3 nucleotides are TGTGCCAGCAGCGCAGGGTACCCCCCCAATAGGCCTGAAGCTTTCTTT. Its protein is CASSAGYPPNRPEAFF.